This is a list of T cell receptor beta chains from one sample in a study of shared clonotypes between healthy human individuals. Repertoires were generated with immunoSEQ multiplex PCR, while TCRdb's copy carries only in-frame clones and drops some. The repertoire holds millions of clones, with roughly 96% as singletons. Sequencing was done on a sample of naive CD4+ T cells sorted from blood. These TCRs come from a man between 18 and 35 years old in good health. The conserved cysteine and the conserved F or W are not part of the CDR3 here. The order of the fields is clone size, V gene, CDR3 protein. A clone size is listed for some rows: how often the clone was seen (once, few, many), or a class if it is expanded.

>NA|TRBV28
ASSLAGGQGSDSPLH
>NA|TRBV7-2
ASSSTGGRRAF
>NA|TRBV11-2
ASNPGQGVETQY
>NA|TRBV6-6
ASSTRQGWQY
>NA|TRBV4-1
ASSQVSSRGETQY
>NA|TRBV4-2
ASSQWRLAGEDEQF
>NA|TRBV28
ASSSAQDYGYT
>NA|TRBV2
ASRSGPGVLEAF
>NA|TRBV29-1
SVVLAGGPHNEQF
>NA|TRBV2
ASSMTSGSGISYNEQF
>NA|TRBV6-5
ASSYSDRGIYEQY
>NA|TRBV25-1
ASSEPGTGGAGTEAF
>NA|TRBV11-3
ASSLGSGANVLT
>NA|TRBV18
ASSQQGAEDIQY
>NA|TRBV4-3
ASSQDWDGGELF
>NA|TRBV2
ASSVNGRPYEQY
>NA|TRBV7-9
ASSLKGGYT
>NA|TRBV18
ASSPFSDTAYYGYT
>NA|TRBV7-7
ASSLVSGNTQY
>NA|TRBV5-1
ASSLVTSPNEQY
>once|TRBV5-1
ASSLADTLGGEQY
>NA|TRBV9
ASSVAGGRTDTQY
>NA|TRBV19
ASSMTDRQYTEAF
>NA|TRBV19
ASSLSALYNEQF
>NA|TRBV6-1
ASRKERRTGELF
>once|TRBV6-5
ASSYSPMNTEAF
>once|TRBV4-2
ASSQENKGDIQY
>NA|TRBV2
ASTNDIGGNSPLH
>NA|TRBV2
ASSSRTGEPGELF
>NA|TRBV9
ASSGRDTQY
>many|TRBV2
ASRGDREGYGYT
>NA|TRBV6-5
AIRSFELGANVLT
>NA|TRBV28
ASSPGGTANYGYT
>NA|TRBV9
ASSVVRVGLMGLYEQY
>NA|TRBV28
ASSPPGGGFGELF
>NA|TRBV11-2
ASSLDRATGELF
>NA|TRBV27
ASSGTSKGETQY
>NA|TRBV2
ASSSPGQGGSQPQH
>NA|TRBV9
ASSPQVGLLNEKLF
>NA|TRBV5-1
ASSTFLGGREGTGELF
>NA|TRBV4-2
ASSQERMITNTEAF
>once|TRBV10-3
AITQQGTSTEAF
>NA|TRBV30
AWRGEGEGF
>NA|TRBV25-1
ASSEYGGTGDDGYT
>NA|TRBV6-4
ASSYSGSNYEQY
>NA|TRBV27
ASSPLAGSGELF
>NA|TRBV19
ASSRGRGRGGETQY
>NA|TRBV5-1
ASSLSGSNRDIQY